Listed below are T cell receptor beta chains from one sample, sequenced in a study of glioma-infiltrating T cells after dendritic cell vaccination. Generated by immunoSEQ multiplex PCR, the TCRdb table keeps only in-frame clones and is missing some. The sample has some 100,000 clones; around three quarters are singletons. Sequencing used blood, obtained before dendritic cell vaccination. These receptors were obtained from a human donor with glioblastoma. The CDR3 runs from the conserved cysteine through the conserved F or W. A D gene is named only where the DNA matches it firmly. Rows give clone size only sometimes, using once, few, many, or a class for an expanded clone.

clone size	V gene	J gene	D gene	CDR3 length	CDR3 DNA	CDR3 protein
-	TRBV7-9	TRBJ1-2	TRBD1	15	TGTGCCAGCAGCTTATACGGACAGGGGCTCTATGGCTACACCTTC	CASSLYGQGLYGYTF
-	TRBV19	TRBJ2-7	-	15	TGTGCCAGTAGTATAGCGACAGGTTTCTCCTACGAGCAGTACTTC	CASSIATGFSYEQYF
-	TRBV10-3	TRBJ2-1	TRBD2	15	TGTGCCATCAGTGTAGCGGGATCGTCGGAGTGGGAGCAGTTCTTC	CAISVAGSSEWEQFF
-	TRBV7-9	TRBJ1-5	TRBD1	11	TGTGCCAGCAGCTCAGGGGGGACAACCCTATTT	CASSSGGTTLF
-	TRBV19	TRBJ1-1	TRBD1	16	TGTGCCAGTAATTTAAACAGGGGGGTTAAACGTGGTGAAGCTTTCTTT	CASNLNRGVKRGEAFF
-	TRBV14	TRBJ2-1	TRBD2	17	TGTGCCAGCAGCCAAAACATAGGTGTGGCCGGGAGGAATGAGCAGTTCTTC	CASSQNIGVAGRNEQFF
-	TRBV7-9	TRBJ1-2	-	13	TGTGCCAGCAGCCCCCAAGACATCTATGGCTACACCTTC	CASSPQDIYGYTF
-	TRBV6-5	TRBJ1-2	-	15	TGTGCCAGCAGATATATAACCCCCCGGGACTATGGCTACACCTTC	CASRYITPRDYGYTF
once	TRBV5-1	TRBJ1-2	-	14	TGCGCCAGCAGCTTGGCCGGGCCCCAGGGTGGCTACACCTTC	CASSLAGPQGGYTF
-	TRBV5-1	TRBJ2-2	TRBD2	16	TGCGCCAGCAGCTGGTTAGCGGGAGGGGATACCGGGGAGCTGTTTTTT	CASSWLAGGDTGELFF
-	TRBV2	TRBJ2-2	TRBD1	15	TGTGCCAGCAGTCTAGGACAGGGGTACACCGGGGAGCTGTTTTTT	CASSLGQGYTGELFF
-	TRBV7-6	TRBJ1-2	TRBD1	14	TGTGCCAGCAGCTTTGACAGGGGCCGGGATGGCTACACCTTC	CASSFDRGRDGYTF
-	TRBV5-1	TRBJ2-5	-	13	TGCGCCAGCAGCTTGGGAGGAGCGGAGACCCAGTACTTC	CASSLGGAETQYF
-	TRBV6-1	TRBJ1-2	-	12	TGTGCCAGCAAGGGGTACGACTATGGCTACACCTTC	CASKGYDYGYTF
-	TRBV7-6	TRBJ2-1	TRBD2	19	TGTGCCAGCAGCTTAGACGCCCCCCGGACTAGCGGGAATACCTATGAGCAGTTCTTC	CASSLDAPRTSGNTYEQFF
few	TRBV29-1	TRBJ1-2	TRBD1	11	TGCAGCGTTAGGACAGGGGATGGCTACACCTTC	CSVRTGDGYTF
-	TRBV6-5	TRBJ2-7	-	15	TGTGCCAGCAGTTACGTGCAGGGGAGACTCTACGAGCAGTACTTC	CASSYVQGRLYEQYF
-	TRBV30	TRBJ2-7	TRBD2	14	TGTGCCTGGAGTGTTGGCGGGGGGGCTCACGAGCAGTACTTC	CAWSVGGGAHEQYF
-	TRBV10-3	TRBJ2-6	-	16	TGTGCCATCAGTGAGTCCCCAGGGACTGGGGCCAACGTCCTGACTTTC	CAISESPGTGANVLTF
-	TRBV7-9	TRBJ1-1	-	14	TGTGCCAGCAGCTTAGGGTTTCAGAGAGGTCGATCTTTCTTT	CASSLGFQRGRSFF
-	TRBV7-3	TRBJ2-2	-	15	TGTGCCAGCAGCTTAGCGGCTAGCATAGCCGGGGAGCTGTTTTTT	CASSLAASIAGELFF
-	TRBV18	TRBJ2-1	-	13	TGTGCCAGCTCACCGAGCTCCTACAATGAGCAGTTCTTC	CASSPSSYNEQFF
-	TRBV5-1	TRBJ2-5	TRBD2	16	TGCGCCAGCAGCTTGGCCTCTAGCGGGACACAAGAGACCCAGTACTTC	CASSLASSGTQETQYF
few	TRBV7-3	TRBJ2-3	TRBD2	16	TGTGCCAGCAGCTCGATGACTAGCGGGGGAGCAGATACGCAGTATTTT	CASSSMTSGGADTQYF
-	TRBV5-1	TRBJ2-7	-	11	TGCGCCAGCAGCTTGGACAGGGAGCAGTACTTC	CASSLDREQYF
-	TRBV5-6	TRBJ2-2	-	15	TGTGCCAGCAGCTTTACGAGTGTCCAGAACCGGGGGCTGTTTTTT	CASSFTSVQNRGLFF
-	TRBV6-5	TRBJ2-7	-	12	TGTGCCAGCAGTAACCCCGAGAACGAGCAGTACTTC	CASSNPENEQYF
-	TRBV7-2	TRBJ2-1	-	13	TGTGCCAGCAGCCGCCCCTCGGTCAATGAGCAGTTCTTC	CASSRPSVNEQFF
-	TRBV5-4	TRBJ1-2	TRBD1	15	TGTGCCAGCAGCCCCTTAGGGACAGGGAACTATGGCTACACCTTC	CASSPLGTGNYGYTF
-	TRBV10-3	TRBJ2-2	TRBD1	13	TGTGCCATCAGGGACAGGCAGACCGGGGAGCTGTTTTTT	CAIRDRQTGELFF
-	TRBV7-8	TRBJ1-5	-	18	TGTGCCAGCAGCTTAGCGTCTATCGGGTTCGATAGCAATCAGCCCCAGCATTTT	CASSLASIGFDSNQPQHF